Listed here are 27 T cell receptor beta chains from one sample, sequenced in a study of response to subunit inactivated influenza vaccine. TCRdb analysed the RT-PCR reads with MiXCR anew, one entry per CDR3 protein. The profile shows roughly 710,000 distinct CDR3 sequences, 11% to 15% of them singletons. Sample: PBMCs from blood, taken around 14 days before vaccination. These receptors originate from a man aged 50-60 years who received an inactivated influenza vaccine.

This chain uses TRBV7-3 with TRBJ2-2; 10 nucleotides align to TRBD1. The CDR3 covers 15 residues. V lost 3 bases and J lost 5; bases outside the gene matches: 3. Germline values: CDR1 SGHTA, CDR2 FQGTGA. DNA of the CDR3: TGTGCCAGCAGCTTGGACAGGGGGGCTACCGGGGAGCTGTTTTTT. It encodes CASSLDRGATGELFF.

This clonotype was seen a handful of times. The rearrangement joins TRBV6-2 or TRBV6-3 to TRBJ2-2; TRBD2 aligns across 9 bases. The germline gives CDR1 MNHEY, CDR2 SVGEGT. This CDR3 comprises 19 residues. The J segment lost 0 bases and the V segment lost 4 bases, leaving 12 bases of the junction unmatched. The CDR3 DNA is TGTGCCAGCAGTTCCGGCCGCGGGAGGGAAACCTCGAACACCGGGGAGCTGTTTTTT. This sequence encodes CASSSGRGRETSNTGELFF.

This sequence joins TRBV6-2 or TRBV6-3 and TRBJ2-1, with 9 nucleotides matching TRBD2. The CDR3 contains 15 residues. In germline, CDR1 is MNHEY, CDR2 SVGEGT. V shed 7 bases and J 0 bases; nucleotides not matched to a gene: 4. DNA of the CDR3: TGTGCCAGCATCGCGGGGGGGAGCTCCTACAATGAGCAGTTCTTC. Protein sequence: CASIAGGSSYNEQFF.

This chain uses TRBV7-9 with TRBJ2-1; 13 positions agree with TRBD2. CDR3 length: 17 residues. Germline CDR1 SEHNR, CDR2 FQNEAQ (reference sequence). V gave up 2 bases and J gave up 6 bases; unmatched junction bases: 7. The CDR3 DNA reads as TGTGCCAGCAGCTTACCGAGAGGACTAGCGGGAGCCAATGAGCAGTTCTTC. Translating gives CASSLPRGLAGANEQFF. The entire variable domain, with the rest obtained from reference TRBV7-9 and TRBJ2-1, is as follows: DTGVSQNPRHKITKRGQNVTFRCDPISEHNRLYWYRQTLGQGPEFLTYFQNEAQLEKSRLLSDRFSAERPKGSFSTLEIQRTEQGDSAMYLCASSLPRGLAGANEQFFGPGTRLTVL.

V gene TRBV20-1 combines with J gene TRBJ2-3, with 11 positions matching TRBD2. This CDR3 contains 14 residues. The V gene's germline CDR1 is DFQATT and CDR2 SNEGSKA (reference sequence). Trimming cost V 2 bases and J 4 bases; bases outside gene matches: 2. The CDR3 DNA is TGCAGTGCTAGACTAGCGGGGGGCGCAGATACGCAGTATTTT. Its protein is CSARLAGGADTQYF.

This chain uses TRBV7-9 with TRBJ2-2, with 8 bases that match TRBD2. Losses at the gene ends were 7 bases for V and 9 bases for J; bases not matched to a gene: 7. This CDR3 is 13 amino acids long. Per germline, CDR1 SEHNR and CDR2 FQNEAQ (reference sequence). CDR3 nucleotides: TGTGCCAGCACCCCGGGGGGGCATCGGGAGCTGTTTTTT. Translated: CASTPGGHRELFF.

This clonotype turned up a few times. The V and J genes are TRBV15 and TRBJ2-7, with D perhaps TRBD2 (6 bases). V lost 9 bases and J lost 0, with 12 bases in between. Germline V gene sequence: CDR1 LNHNV, CDR2 YYDKDF (reference sequence). CDR3 length equals 13 residues. The DNA for the CDR3 is TGTGCCACTCGGGCGGGGAGCTCCTACGAGCAGTACTTC. This translates into CATRAGSSYEQYF.

This clonotype came up a few times. V and J are TRBV19 and TRBJ1-1; D might be TRBD1 (5 bases). CDR3 length equals 14 residues. Germline-derived CDR1 and CDR2 are LNHDA and SQIVND (reference sequence). V was trimmed by 5 bases and J by 4 bases, leaving 14 bases between them. Here the CDR3 reads CASSSVGGSTEAFF. The CDR3 nucleotides are TGTGCCAGTAGTTCTGTTGGGGGATCCACTGAAGCTTTCTTT.

This clonotype was picked up a small number of times. The CDR3 region has the DNA TGCAGTGCTATGCATACGGGCAGGCCTGGAAACACCATATATTTT. Its protein product is CSAMHTGRPGNTIYF. V and J are TRBV20-1 and TRBJ1-3; no definite D call. In germline, CDR1 is DFQATT, CDR2 SNEGSKA (reference sequence). The CDR3 sequence is 15 residues long. The V and J ends lost 4 bases and 2 bases respectively, with 15 bases between them.

This clonotype was detected only a few times. This chain connects TRBV25-1 to TRBJ1-4, with D perhaps TRBD1 (5 bases). Trimming left V 0 bases short and J 5 bases short, with 13 bases between. CDR1 is MGHDK and CDR2 is SYGVNS in the germline V gene. The CDR3 has 16 amino acids. The CDR3 DNA reads TGTGCCAGCAGTGAATACCCGGGACTGGGGAATGAAAAACTGTTTTTT. Protein sequence: CASSEYPGLGNEKLFF.

This clonotype has ten or more counts. V is TRBV4-3 and J is TRBJ2-5; TRBD1 aligns across 9 bases. Trimming at V came to 0 bases and at J to 6 bases, leaving 8 bases not matched to a gene. This CDR3 spans 16 amino acids. The germline V gene encodes CDR1 LGHNA and CDR2 YSLEER. This CDR3 reads CASSQESGTGRQTQYF. The CDR3, as DNA: TGCGCCAGCAGCCAAGAATCAGGGACAGGGAGACAGACCCAGTACTTC.

This clonotype was seen more than once but under ten times. The chain is built from TRBV6-5 and TRBJ2-2; 7 bases match TRBD2. Germline V gene data show CDR1 as MNHEY and CDR2 as SVGAGI. V lost 0 bases to trimming and J lost 7 bases; unmatched junction nucleotides: 8. There are 16 residues in the CDR3. In DNA, the CDR3 is TGTGCCAGCAGTTACTCTCGAGGGAGGGCCATCGGGGAGCTGTTTTTT. Translating gives CASSYSRGRAIGELFF.

This clonotype was seen a few times. This chain uses TRBV24-1 with TRBJ2-1; tentatively, D is TRBD1 (5 bases). V was clipped by 1 base and J by 7 bases, with 16 bases between them. Germline-derived CDR1 and CDR2 are KGHDR and SFDVKD. The CDR3 totals 16 residues. Here the CDR3 reads CATSDFVAGAGNEQFF. CDR3 DNA: TGTGCCACCAGTGATTTCGTAGCTGGGGCCGGAAATGAGCAGTTCTTC.

The chain is built from TRBV19 and TRBJ2-3; D is possibly TRBD1 (6 bases). Trimming stripped 3 bases from V and 2 bases from J, with 9 bases between. Germline V gene sequence: CDR1 LNHDA, CDR2 SQIVND (reference sequence). The CDR3 totals 14 residues. CDR3 sequence: CASSMRTDTDTQYF. CDR3 DNA: TGTGCCAGTAGTATGCGGACAGACACAGATACGCAGTATTTT.

This clonotype was counted a few times. The junction does not match germline at one end; this may be a read error. The rearrangement uses TRBV5-1 and TRBJ1-4; tentatively, D is TRBD1 (6 bases). Germline V lookup: CDR1 SGHRS, CDR2 YFSETQ. The length of the CDR3 is 14 residues. The CDR3, as DNA: TGCGCCAGCAGCCCGACGGGGGCCGATGAAAAGCTGTTTTTT. Translation gives CASSPTGADEKLFF.

The sample holds a few counts of this clonotype. This sequence joins TRBV7-2 and TRBJ2-1; D not certain. Germline V gene data show CDR1 as SGHTA and CDR2 as FQGNSA. CDR3 size: 18 residues. V shed 0 bases and J shed 0 bases, with 15 bases lying between them. Here the CDR3 reads CASSLAGSLMSSYNEQFF. In DNA form, the CDR3 reads TGTGCCAGCAGCTTAGCTGGTTCGCTTATGAGCTCCTACAATGAGCAGTTCTTC.

This clonotype occurred many times. J is TRBJ2-7 and V is TRBV5-1; D might be TRBD1 (7 bases). Per the germline V gene, CDR1 is SGHRS and CDR2 is YFSETQ. This CDR3 contains 13 residues. V was shortened by 5 bases and J by 2 bases, with 11 bases between the two germline ends. Written as DNA, the CDR3 is TGCGCCAGCAGTTCAGGGGGGACCTACGAGCAGTACTTC. Protein product: CASSSGGTYEQYF.

The chain employs TRBV5-1 and TRBJ2-7; a possible D gene is TRBD1 (5 bases). V lost 4 bases and J 0 bases, leaving 14 bases between the germline ends. CDR1 SGHRS and CDR2 YFSETQ come from the germline V gene. The CDR3 consists of 15 residues. Here the CDR3 reads CASSPQDTISYEQYF. In DNA form, the CDR3 reads TGCGCCAGCAGCCCCCAGGACACCATCTCCTACGAGCAGTACTTC.

This rearrangement joins TRBV10-2 to TRBJ2-1, with a tentative D call TRBD2 (6 bases). The V and J ends lost 2 bases and 6 bases respectively, with 8 bases between them. Germline values: CDR1 WSHSY, CDR2 SAAADI. The CDR3 spans 13 residues. The CDR3 loop reads CASSELASNEQFF. CDR3 DNA sequence: TGCGCCAGCAGTGAGCTAGCGTCCAATGAGCAGTTCTTC.

This clonotype occurred many times. The rearrangement uses TRBV28 and TRBJ2-7; no reliable D call. V dropped 7 bases and J dropped 3 bases, with 16 bases sitting between them. The germline V gene has CDR1 MDHEN and CDR2 SYDVKM. CDR3 length equals 14 residues. The CDR3 region is CASKRWAADYEQYF. The CDR3 DNA reads TGTGCCAGCAAACGGTGGGCAGCTGACTACGAGCAGTACTTC.

CDR3 amino acids: CASKPREGAGNTIYF. CDR3 nucleotides: TGTGCCAGCAAGCCCAGGGAGGGAGCCGGAAACACCATATATTTT. The V call is TRBV25-1, the J call TRBJ1-3; TRBD1 might be the D (5 bases). Germline CDR1 and CDR2: MGHDK and SYGVNS. The CDR3 extends over 15 amino acids. V gave up 7 bases and J gave up 4 bases, with 17 bases separating them. Based on the CDR3 plus reference TRBV25-1 and TRBJ1-3, the full variable domain is EADIYQTPRYLVIGTGKKITLECSQTMGHDKMYWYQQDPGMELHLIHYSYGVNSTEKGDLSSESTVSRIRTEHFPLTLESARPSHTSQYLCASKPREGAGNTIYFGEGSWLTVV.

This clonotype has more than one count but fewer than ten. The chain is built from TRBV7-2 and TRBJ2-7, with no clear D. Between the trimmed V and J ends, which lost 6 bases and 0 bases, there was a span of 9 bases. The V gene's germline CDR1 is SGHTA and CDR2 FQGNSA. The CDR3 has 13 amino acids. CDR3: CASRLDVSYEQYF. For the CDR3, the DNA is TGTGCCAGCAGGCTTGACGTCTCCTACGAGCAGTACTTC. The full variable domain, with the rest looked up from reference TRBV7-2 and TRBJ2-7, is GAGVSQSPSNKVTEKGKDVELRCDPISGHTALYWYRQSLGQGLEFLIYFQGNSAPDKSGLPSDRFSAERTGGSVSTLTIQRTQQEDSAVYLCASRLDVSYEQYFGPGTRLTVT.

Regarding this clonotype: A read error is possible here, since a much larger clone lies one base away. This chain joins TRBV20-1 and TRBJ2-5; no definite D call. The CDR3 is 16 amino acids. Germline V CDR1 and CDR2: DFQATT, SNEGSKA (reference sequence). CDR3 residues: CCARDSLKVPQETQYF. The CDR3, as DNA: TGCTGTGCTAGAGATTCCCTAAAGGTCCCTCAAGAGACCCAGTACTTC.

The V gene is TRBV25-1, the J gene TRBJ1-6; D unclear. The V gene lost 8 bases and the J gene lost 13 bases, with 9 bases spanning the gap. The CDR3 spans 10 residues. Germline V lookup: CDR1 MGHDK, CDR2 SYGVNS. The DNA of the CDR3 is TGTGCCAGCGGGGTAGTCCCCCTCCACTTT. Encoded protein: CASGVVPLHF.

The table lists this clonotype with many counts. The chain carries TRBV5-1 and TRBJ1-4; D possibly corresponds to TRBD1 (5 bases). Trimming took off 1 base at V and 4 bases at J, with 8 bases between the two ends. Germline CDR1 SGHRS, CDR2 YFSETQ. The CDR3 covers 14 residues. CDR3 in amino acids: CASSLNGGNEKLFF. The CDR3 DNA sequence: TGCGCCAGCAGCTTGAATGGGGGTAATGAAAAACTGTTTTTT. The full variable domain, in which reference TRBV5-1 and TRBJ1-4 provide the parts outside the CDR3, is KAGVTQTPRYLIKTRGQQVTLSCSPISGHRSVSWYQQTPGQGLQFLFEYFSETQRNKGNFPGRFSGRQFSNSRSEMNVSTLELGDSALYLCASSLNGGNEKLFFGSGTQLSVL.

This clonotype turned up a few times. The chain links TRBV14 to TRBJ2-1; 9 bases fit TRBD2. V lost 0 bases and J lost 14; bases outside the gene matches: 5. Germline values: CDR1 SGHDN, CDR2 FVKESK. This CDR3 is 13 amino acids long. CDR3 bases: TGTGCCAGCAGCCAAGAGATTAGCGGGAGTGAGTTCTTC. This gives the protein CASSQEISGSEFF.

This clonotype was found a few times. The genes are TRBV12-5 and TRBJ2-1; D not certain. The V and J ends lost 2 bases and 4 bases respectively, with 6 bases between them. The CDR3 spans 13 residues. CDR1 LGHNT and CDR2 FRNRAP come from the germline V gene. The CDR3 here is CASGLNEYNEQFF. The CDR3 bases are TGTGCTAGTGGTTTGAACGAGTACAATGAGCAGTTCTTC.